These T cell receptor beta chains were read from a single sample in a study of blood T cell repertoires in COVID-19. Measured with immunoSEQ multiplex PCR; TCRdb has only the in-frame clones, and not every one. The sample yields 250,000 or so clones, around 90% seen once. The specimen sequenced was peripheral blood. These receptor sequences come from a man between 18 and 29 years old with active or convalescent COVID-19. The CDR3 runs from the conserved cysteine through the conserved F or W. The order of the fields is clone size, CDR3 length, D gene, V gene, J gene, CDR3 DNA, CDR3 protein. The D gene is left open where the match is weak. Clone size is shown for a subset of rows, as once, few, many or a class of expanded clone.

-	14	-	TRBV19	TRBJ1-6	TGTGCCAGTAGTAGGGAGGCCTATAATTCACCCCTCCACTTT	CASSREAYNSPLHF
-	16	TRBD1	TRBV19	TRBJ2-7	TGTGCCAGTAGTACATACCGACAGGGTCAAGCCTACGAGCAGTACTTC	CASSTYRQGQAYEQYF
-	16	TRBD2	TRBV7-9	TRBJ2-1	TGTGCCAGCAGCTTAAGCTCTAGCGGGAGGGCCGGGGGGCAGTTCTTC	CASSLSSSGRAGGQFF
-	15	-	TRBV7-2	TRBJ2-3	TGTGCCAGCAGCTTAGGTGCGGGAATACTGGATACGCAGTATTTT	CASSLGAGILDTQYF
few	18	-	TRBV18	TRBJ1-1	TGTGCCAGCTCCTCCAGAGTGGGGGGGAGCTTTCCGAACACTGAAGCTTTCTTT	CASSSRVGGSFPNTEAFF
-	14	-	TRBV11-3	TRBJ2-7	TGTGCCAGCAGCCAATCGGGGGATTACTACGAGCAGTACTTC	CASSQSGDYYEQYF
-	15	TRBD2	TRBV28	TRBJ2-7	TGTGCCAGCAGTTTATGGGGGGGGACTACCTACGAGCAGTACTTC	CASSLWGGTTYEQYF
-	14	-	TRBV13	TRBJ1-5	TGTGCCAGCAGCTTGGGAGGGGTCAATCAGCCCCAGCATTTT	CASSLGGVNQPQHF
-	15	-	TRBV2	TRBJ2-1	TGTGCCAGCAGTAAAGAACAGGGCACCTACAATGAGCAGTTCTTC	CASSKEQGTYNEQFF
-	16	-	TRBV2	TRBJ1-2	TGTGCCAGCAGTGGGGGCAGGGCCCAAGTTAACTATGGCTACACCTTC	CASSGGRAQVNYGYTF
-	17	TRBD2	TRBV27	TRBJ2-3	TGTGCCAGCAGTTTCGTAGCGGGGGGGGGACCCACAGATACGCAGTATTTT	CASSFVAGGGPTDTQYF
-	15	TRBD1	TRBV27	TRBJ1-2	TGTGCCAGCAGTTTAGGGGGACAGCGAGATTATGGCTACACCTTC	CASSLGGQRDYGYTF
-	16	TRBD1	TRBV6-5	TRBJ2-5	TGTGCCAGCAGTTACTCGGGACAGACCTACCAAGAGACCCAGTACTTC	CASSYSGQTYQETQYF
-	13	-	TRBV12-5	TRBJ1-1	TGTGCTAGTGCTCTAGAACCAGGGACTGAAGCTTTCTTT	CASALEPGTEAFF
-	15	TRBD1	TRBV19	TRBJ1-2	TGTGCCAGTAGTATAGATGATGGGGACAGAGGCGGCTACACCTTC	CASSIDDGDRGGYTF
-	14	TRBD2	TRBV11-1	TRBJ2-7	TGTGCCAGCAGCTTCGGGCTGCGGGAGGACGAGCAGTACTTC	CASSFGLREDEQYF
-	11	TRBD1	TRBV10-3	TRBJ2-5	TGTGCCGCCCAGACAGGGGGGACCCAGTACTTC	CAAQTGGTQYF
-	16	-	TRBV5-1	TRBJ2-6	TGCGCCAGCAGCTTGGGCTGGAGCTCTGGGGCCAACGTCCTGACTTTC	CASSLGWSSGANVLTF
-	15	-	TRBV2	TRBJ2-6	TGTGCCAGCACCACCATGGGGGGTGGGGCCAACGTCCTGACTTTC	CASTTMGGGANVLTF
-	17	TRBD2	TRBV27	TRBJ2-5	TGTGCCAGCAGCCCAAGGGGTAGGCTAGCGGGCCAAGAGACCCAGTACTTC	CASSPRGRLAGQETQYF
-	14	TRBD1	TRBV5-1	TRBJ2-7	TGCGCCAGCAGCGCCGGGACAGGGGAGTCTGAGCAGTACTTC	CASSAGTGESEQYF
-	15	TRBD2	TRBV11-2	TRBJ2-2	TGTGCCAGCAGCGAAACTAGCGGGGGAACTGGGGAGCTGTTTTTT	CASSETSGGTGELFF
-	14	-	TRBV5-5	TRBJ1-2	TGTGCCAGCAGCAAGCCAGGGGTGAACTATGGCTACACCTTC	CASSKPGVNYGYTF